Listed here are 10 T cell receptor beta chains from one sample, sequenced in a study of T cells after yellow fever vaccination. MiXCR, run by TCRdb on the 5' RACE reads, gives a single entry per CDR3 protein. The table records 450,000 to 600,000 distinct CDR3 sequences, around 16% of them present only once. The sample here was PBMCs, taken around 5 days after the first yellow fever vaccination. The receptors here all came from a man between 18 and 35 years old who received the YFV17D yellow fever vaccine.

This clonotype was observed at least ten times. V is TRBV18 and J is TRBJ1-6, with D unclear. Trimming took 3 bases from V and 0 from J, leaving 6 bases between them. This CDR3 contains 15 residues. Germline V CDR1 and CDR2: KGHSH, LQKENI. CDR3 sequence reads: CASSPKSSYNSPLHF. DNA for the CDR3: TGTGCCAGCTCACCGAAGAGCTCCTATAATTCACCCCTCCACTTT.

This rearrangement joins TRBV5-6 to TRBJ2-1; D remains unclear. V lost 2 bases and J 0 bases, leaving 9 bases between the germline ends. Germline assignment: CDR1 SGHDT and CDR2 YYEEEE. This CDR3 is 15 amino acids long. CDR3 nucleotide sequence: TGTGCCAGCAGCTTCGGGTGGGTCTCCTACAATGAGCAGTTCTTC. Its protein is CASSFGWVSYNEQFF. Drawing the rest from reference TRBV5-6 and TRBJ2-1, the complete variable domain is DAGVTQSPTHLIKTRGQQVTLRCSPKSGHDTVSWYQQALGQGPQFIFQYYEEEERQRGNFPDRFSGHQFPNYSSELNVNALLLGDSALYLCASSFGWVSYNEQFFGPGTRLTVL.

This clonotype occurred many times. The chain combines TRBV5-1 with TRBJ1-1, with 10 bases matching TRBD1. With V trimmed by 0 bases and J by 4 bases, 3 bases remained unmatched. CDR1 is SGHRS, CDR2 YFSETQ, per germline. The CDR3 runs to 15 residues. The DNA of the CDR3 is TGCGCCAGCAGCTTGGAGAGGACAGGGGGCACTGAAGCTTTCTTT. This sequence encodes CASSLERTGGTEAFF.

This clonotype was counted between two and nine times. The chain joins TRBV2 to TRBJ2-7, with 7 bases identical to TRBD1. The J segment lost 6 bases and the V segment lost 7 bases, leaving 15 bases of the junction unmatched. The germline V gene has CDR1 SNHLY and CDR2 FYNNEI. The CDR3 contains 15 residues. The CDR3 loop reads CASIKGDRDPPEQYF. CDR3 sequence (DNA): TGTGCCAGCATAAAAGGAGACAGGGACCCTCCCGAGCAGTACTTC.

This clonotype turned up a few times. The DNA for the CDR3 is TGTGCCAGCAGCGTACCCACAGGGCCCAGCAATCAGCCCCAGCATTTT. Translating gives CASSVPTGPSNQPQHF. This chain connects TRBV9 to TRBJ1-5; weak D call: TRBD1 (6 bases). Germline CDR1 SGDLS, CDR2 YYNGEE. The CDR3 runs 16 residues. V was pared by 1 base and J by 1 base, with 12 bases between.

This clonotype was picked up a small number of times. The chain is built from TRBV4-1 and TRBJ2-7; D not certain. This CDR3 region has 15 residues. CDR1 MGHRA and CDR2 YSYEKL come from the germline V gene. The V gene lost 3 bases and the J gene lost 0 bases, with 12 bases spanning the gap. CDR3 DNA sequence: TGCGCCAGCAGCCAGGGTCTAACCGCCTCCTACGAGCAGTACTTC. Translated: CASSQGLTASYEQYF.

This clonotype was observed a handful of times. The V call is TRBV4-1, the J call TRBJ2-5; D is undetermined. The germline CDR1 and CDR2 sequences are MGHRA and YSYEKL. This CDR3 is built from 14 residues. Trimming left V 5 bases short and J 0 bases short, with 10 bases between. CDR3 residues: CASSSSPNQETQYF. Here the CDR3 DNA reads TGCGCCAGCAGCTCTTCCCCCAACCAAGAGACCCAGTACTTC.

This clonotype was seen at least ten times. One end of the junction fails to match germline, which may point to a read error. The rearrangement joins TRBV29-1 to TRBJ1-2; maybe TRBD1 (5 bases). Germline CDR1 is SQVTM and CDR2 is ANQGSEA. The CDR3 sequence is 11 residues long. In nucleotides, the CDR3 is TGCAGCGGTGAAGACGGGGGAGGCTACACCTTC. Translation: CSGEDGGGYTF.

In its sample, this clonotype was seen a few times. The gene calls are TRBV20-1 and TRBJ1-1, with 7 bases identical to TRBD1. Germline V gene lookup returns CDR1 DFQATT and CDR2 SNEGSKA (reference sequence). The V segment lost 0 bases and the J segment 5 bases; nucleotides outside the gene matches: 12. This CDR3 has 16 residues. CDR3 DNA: TGCAGTGCTAGAGATTATGAAACAGGGGAAGATACTGAAGCTTTCTTT. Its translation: CSARDYETGEDTEAFF.

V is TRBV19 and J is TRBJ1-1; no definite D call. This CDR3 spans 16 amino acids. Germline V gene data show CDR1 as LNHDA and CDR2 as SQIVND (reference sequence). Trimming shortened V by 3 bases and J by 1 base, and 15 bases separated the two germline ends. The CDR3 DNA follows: TGTGCCAGTAGTATCGGAGTAGGAATGGAGAACACTGAAGCTTTCTTT. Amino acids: CASSIGVGMENTEAFF.